A selection of T cell receptor beta chains follows, all from one sample in a study of blood T cells in healthy people across ages. TCRdb re-analysed the 5' RACE reads in MiXCR, keeping a single row per CDR3 protein. The table has 760,000 or so distinct CDR3 sequences, around 25% seen once. These same records also appear under a second study, on T cells of mothers and their children.

The sample taken for sequencing was blood. The receptors were gathered from a boy between 5 and 17 years old in good health. Both conserved end residues are part of each CDR3. D genes are given only for firm matches. Part of the rows lack a size; the others show once, few, many or a class for expanded clones.

CDR3 protein: CASSLGRGRTRTDTQYF
CDR3 DNA: TGTGCCAGCAGCTTAGGGCGGGGGAGAACCCGCACAGATACGCAGTATTTT
clone size: NA
D gene: TRBD2
V gene: TRBV7-8
J gene: TRBJ2-3

CDR3 protein: CASSPLEDAQYF
CDR3 DNA: TGTGCCAGCAGCCCCCTGGAAGACGCGCAGTATTTT
clone size: NA
D gene: NA
V gene: TRBV5-5
J gene: TRBJ2-3

CDR3 protein: CASSKVGDEQYF
CDR3 DNA: TGTGCCAGCAGCAAAGTAGGGGACGAGCAGTACTTC
clone size: once
D gene: NA
V gene: TRBV2
J gene: TRBJ2-7

CDR3 protein: CASSRLPESRGQPQHF
CDR3 DNA: TGTGCCAGCAGTCGACTTCCAGAGAGCAGGGGGCAGCCCCAGCATTTT
clone size: few
D gene: TRBD1
V gene: TRBV28
J gene: TRBJ1-5

CDR3 protein: CASSLPYSGGTTDTQYF
CDR3 DNA: TGTGCCAGCAGTTTACCTTACTCGGGAGGCACCACAGATACGCAGTATTTT
clone size: NA
D gene: TRBD2
V gene: TRBV12-3/TRBV12-4
J gene: TRBJ2-3

CDR3 protein: CASGIAGADNEQFF
CDR3 DNA: TGTGCCAGCGGTATAGCGGGAGCGGACAATGAGCAGTTCTTC
clone size: few
D gene: TRBD2
V gene: TRBV7-3
J gene: TRBJ2-1

CDR3 protein: CASRPSLDWNLHQETQYF
CDR3 DNA: TGTGCCAGCAGACCCTCCCTCGACTGGAATCTTCACCAAGAGACCCAGTACTTC
clone size: few
D gene: NA
V gene: TRBV7-9
J gene: TRBJ2-5

CDR3 protein: CASRLANTGELFF
CDR3 DNA: TGTGCCAGCAGACTAGCGAACACCGGGGAGCTGTTTTTT
clone size: NA
D gene: NA
V gene: TRBV7-2
J gene: TRBJ2-2

CDR3 protein: CASFSSRKGGKGSYEQYF
CDR3 DNA: TGTGCCAGCTTTAGTAGCCGAAAGGGGGGCAAAGGTTCCTACGAGCAGTACTTC
clone size: few
D gene: NA
V gene: TRBV28
J gene: TRBJ2-7

CDR3 protein: CASRGGQRNTGELFF
CDR3 DNA: TGTGCCAGCAGGGGGGGACAGAGAAACACCGGGGAGCTGTTTTTT
clone size: NA
D gene: NA
V gene: TRBV2
J gene: TRBJ2-2

CDR3 protein: CATSDFRSGANTGELFF
CDR3 DNA: TGTGCCACCAGTGATTTTCGGTCAGGCGCCAACACCGGGGAGCTGTTTTTT
clone size: NA
D gene: NA
V gene: TRBV24-1
J gene: TRBJ2-2

CDR3 protein: CASSSGGAGTQYF
CDR3 DNA: TGTGCCAGCAGTTCCGGGGGCGCCGGGACCCAGTACTTC
clone size: NA
D gene: NA
V gene: TRBV6-5
J gene: TRBJ2-5

CDR3 protein: CASSRGDTRSGSYEQYF
CDR3 DNA: TGTGCCAGCAGCCGCGGCGATACCCGATCAGGCTCCTACGAGCAGTACTTC
clone size: NA
D gene: NA
V gene: TRBV6-1
J gene: TRBJ2-7

CDR3 protein: CSARPGTGNTGELFF
CDR3 DNA: TGCAGTGCTAGGCCCGGGACAGGGAACACCGGGGAGCTGTTTTTT
clone size: few
D gene: TRBD1
V gene: TRBV20-1
J gene: TRBJ2-2

CDR3 protein: CASSQGLNNEKLFF
CDR3 DNA: TGCGCCAGCAGCCAAGGCCTAAATAATGAAAAACTGTTTTTT
clone size: NA
D gene: NA
V gene: TRBV4-1
J gene: TRBJ1-4

CDR3 protein: CASSHRDRVTDTQYF
CDR3 DNA: TGTGCCAGCAGCCACCGGGACAGGGTCACAGATACGCAGTATTTT
clone size: few
D gene: TRBD1
V gene: TRBV7-9
J gene: TRBJ2-3

CDR3 protein: CASSYSSSGDEQYF
CDR3 DNA: TGTGCCAGCAGTTACTCAAGTTCCGGGGACGAGCAGTACTTC
clone size: NA
D gene: NA
V gene: TRBV6-5
J gene: TRBJ2-7

CDR3 protein: CATSDVGTGSVEEQFF
CDR3 DNA: TGTGCCACCAGTGATGTCGGGACAGGGTCGGTCGAGGAGCAGTTCTTC
clone size: few
D gene: TRBD1
V gene: TRBV24-1
J gene: TRBJ2-1

CDR3 protein: CASGRRLAGEDTQYF
CDR3 DNA: TGCGCCTCCGGGAGGAGACTAGCGGGAGAAGATACGCAGTATTTT
clone size: few
D gene: TRBD2
V gene: TRBV5-1
J gene: TRBJ2-3

CDR3 protein: CASSMESRWDEQFF
CDR3 DNA: TGTGCCAGTAGTATGGAGTCACGATGGGATGAGCAGTTCTTC
clone size: few
D gene: NA
V gene: TRBV19
J gene: TRBJ2-1

CDR3 protein: CSPSAPLGLQETQYF
CDR3 DNA: TGCAGTCCCTCCGCCCCATTAGGGCTACAAGAGACCCAGTACTTC
clone size: NA
D gene: NA
V gene: TRBV20-1
J gene: TRBJ2-5

CDR3 protein: CATSMTGASGEKLFF
CDR3 DNA: TGTGCCACCAGCATGACCGGGGCCTCGGGTGAAAAACTGTTTTTT
clone size: many
D gene: NA
V gene: TRBV15
J gene: TRBJ1-4

CDR3 protein: CSVDEGSRHNEQFF
CDR3 DNA: TGCAGCGTTGACGAGGGAAGTAGGCACAATGAGCAGTTCTTC
clone size: few
D gene: NA
V gene: TRBV29-1
J gene: TRBJ2-1

CDR3 protein: CSAADRGLNQPQHF
CDR3 DNA: TGCAGTGCTGCCGACAGGGGCCTCAATCAGCCCCAGCATTTT
clone size: few
D gene: TRBD1
V gene: TRBV20-1
J gene: TRBJ1-5

CDR3 protein: CSARDLNYGYTF
CDR3 DNA: TGCAGTGCTAGGGACCTCAACTATGGCTACACCTTC
clone size: NA
D gene: NA
V gene: TRBV20-1
J gene: TRBJ1-2

CDR3 protein: CASSQDRNGGAAETQYF
CDR3 DNA: TGCGCCAGCAGCCAAGATAGGAACGGGGGGGCGGCCGAGACCCAGTACTTC
clone size: few
D gene: TRBD2
V gene: TRBV4-3
J gene: TRBJ2-5

CDR3 protein: CASSSRDNLQFF
CDR3 DNA: TGTGCCAGCAGCTCCCGGGACAACCTGCAGTTCTTC
clone size: NA
D gene: NA
V gene: TRBV5-6
J gene: TRBJ2-1

CDR3 protein: CASRPQGALHETQYF
CDR3 DNA: TGTGCCAGCAGACCCCAGGGGGCGCTTCATGAGACCCAGTACTTC
clone size: few
D gene: TRBD1
V gene: TRBV6-2/TRBV6-3
J gene: TRBJ2-5

CDR3 protein: CANRWPADTQYF
CDR3 DNA: TGTGCCAACCGGTGGCCCGCAGATACGCAGTATTTT
clone size: NA
D gene: NA
V gene: TRBV2
J gene: TRBJ2-3

CDR3 protein: CSAMKQGAGTGELFF
CDR3 DNA: TGCAGTGCGATGAAACAGGGGGCTGGCACCGGGGAGCTGTTTTTT
clone size: few
D gene: TRBD1
V gene: TRBV20-1
J gene: TRBJ2-2

CDR3 protein: CASSPRLAGNEQFF
CDR3 DNA: TGCGCCAGCAGCCCCAGGCTAGCGGGGAATGAGCAGTTCTTC
clone size: few
D gene: TRBD2
V gene: TRBV4-3
J gene: TRBJ2-1

CDR3 protein: CASSQSGRTNTEAFF
CDR3 DNA: TGTGCCAGCAGCCAAAGCGGTAGGACGAACACTGAAGCTTTCTTT
clone size: few
D gene: NA
V gene: TRBV4-2
J gene: TRBJ1-1

CDR3 protein: CASRHTSGARQETQYF
CDR3 DNA: TGTGCCAGCAGACATACTAGCGGGGCGCGTCAAGAGACCCAGTACTTC
clone size: few
D gene: TRBD2
V gene: TRBV7-2
J gene: TRBJ2-5

CDR3 protein: CASSDGLAGTIQETQYF
CDR3 DNA: TGTGCCAGCAGTGACGGACTAGCGGGGACGATTCAAGAGACCCAGTACTTC
clone size: few
D gene: TRBD2
V gene: TRBV2
J gene: TRBJ2-5

CDR3 protein: CASSAVAGAGETQYF
CDR3 DNA: TGTGCCAGCAGTGCTGTCGCGGGGGCGGGAGAGACCCAGTACTTC
clone size: few
D gene: NA
V gene: TRBV28
J gene: TRBJ2-5

CDR3 protein: CASSLNGAANEQFF
CDR3 DNA: TGTGCCAGCAGTTTAAATGGGGCCGCTAATGAGCAGTTCTTC
clone size: NA
D gene: NA
V gene: TRBV11-3
J gene: TRBJ2-1

CDR3 protein: CASRGGAKNIQYF
CDR3 DNA: TGTGCCAGCAGGGGGGGAGCCAAAAACATTCAGTACTTC
clone size: few
D gene: NA
V gene: TRBV21-1
J gene: TRBJ2-4

CDR3 protein: CSASEGAHLQPQHF
CDR3 DNA: TGCAGTGCTAGCGAAGGGGCCCACCTACAGCCCCAGCATTTT
clone size: NA
D gene: NA
V gene: TRBV20-1
J gene: TRBJ1-5

CDR3 protein: CASSLLGPSNQPQHF
CDR3 DNA: TGTGCCAGCAGTCTCCTGGGACCAAGCAATCAGCCCCAGCATTTT
clone size: NA
D gene: NA
V gene: TRBV12-3/TRBV12-4
J gene: TRBJ1-5

CDR3 protein: CASSPGTSGSDEQFF
CDR3 DNA: TGTGCCAGCTCCCCTGGGACTAGCGGGAGTGACGAGCAGTTCTTC
clone size: few
D gene: TRBD2
V gene: TRBV18
J gene: TRBJ2-1

CDR3 protein: CASPGTSGRPWGDEQFF
CDR3 DNA: TGTGCCAGCCCTGGGACTAGCGGGAGGCCGTGGGGGGATGAGCAGTTCTTC
clone size: NA
D gene: TRBD2
V gene: TRBV12-3/TRBV12-4
J gene: TRBJ2-1

CDR3 protein: CASSQTSGGRAEAFF
CDR3 DNA: TGTGCCAGCAGCCAGACATCCGGGGGAAGGGCTGAAGCTTTCTTT
clone size: NA
D gene: NA
V gene: TRBV4-2
J gene: TRBJ1-1

CDR3 protein: CSVAGLAGVSYEQYF
CDR3 DNA: TGCAGCGTAGCGGGACTAGCGGGAGTTTCCTACGAGCAGTACTTC
clone size: NA
D gene: TRBD2
V gene: TRBV29-1
J gene: TRBJ2-7

CDR3 protein: CASSLSQGAQTQYF
CDR3 DNA: TGTGCCAGCAGTTTAAGTCAGGGGGCCCAGACCCAGTACTTC
clone size: NA
D gene: TRBD1
V gene: TRBV27
J gene: TRBJ2-5

CDR3 protein: CSAAENANEQFF
CDR3 DNA: TGCAGTGCGGCTGAGAACGCTAATGAGCAGTTCTTC
clone size: few
D gene: NA
V gene: TRBV20-1
J gene: TRBJ2-1

CDR3 protein: CASSLSQGGGTDTQYF
CDR3 DNA: TGTGCCAGCAGTTTATCCCAGGGTGGAGGTACAGATACGCAGTATTTT
clone size: NA
D gene: NA
V gene: TRBV27
J gene: TRBJ2-3

CDR3 protein: CASSSLTSKTSPYEQYF
CDR3 DNA: TGTGCCAGCAGCTCCCTAACCTCCAAGACGTCTCCCTACGAGCAGTACTTC
clone size: once
D gene: NA
V gene: TRBV13
J gene: TRBJ2-7

CDR3 protein: CASSLGSLGSGYTF
CDR3 DNA: TGTGCCAGCAGTCTAGGGTCTCTAGGAAGTGGCTACACCTTC
clone size: NA
D gene: NA
V gene: TRBV28
J gene: TRBJ1-2

CDR3 protein: CASSVTGGGTDTQYF
CDR3 DNA: TGTGCCAGCAGCGTAACGGGCGGCGGCACAGATACGCAGTATTTT
clone size: few
D gene: NA
V gene: TRBV9
J gene: TRBJ2-3

CDR3 protein: CASSIGQGRYTF
CDR3 DNA: TGTGCCAGCAGCATCGGACAGGGACGCTACACCTTC
clone size: few
D gene: TRBD1
V gene: TRBV11-1
J gene: TRBJ1-2

CDR3 protein: CASSSQRGGYNEQFF
CDR3 DNA: TGTGCCAGCAGCTCTCAACGGGGGGGATACAATGAGCAGTTCTTC
clone size: few
D gene: TRBD2
V gene: TRBV5-4
J gene: TRBJ2-1